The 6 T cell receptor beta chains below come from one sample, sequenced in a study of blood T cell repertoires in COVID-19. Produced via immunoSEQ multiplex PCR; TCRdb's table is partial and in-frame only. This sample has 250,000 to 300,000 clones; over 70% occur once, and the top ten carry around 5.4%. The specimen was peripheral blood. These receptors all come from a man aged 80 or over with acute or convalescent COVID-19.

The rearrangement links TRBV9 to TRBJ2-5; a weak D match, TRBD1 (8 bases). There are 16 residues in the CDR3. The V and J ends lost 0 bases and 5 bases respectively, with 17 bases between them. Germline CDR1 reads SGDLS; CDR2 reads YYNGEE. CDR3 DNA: TGTGCCAGCAGCGTAGGGCACAGGGGGGGTGAGGAGACCCAGTACTTC. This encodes CASSVGHRGGEETQYF.

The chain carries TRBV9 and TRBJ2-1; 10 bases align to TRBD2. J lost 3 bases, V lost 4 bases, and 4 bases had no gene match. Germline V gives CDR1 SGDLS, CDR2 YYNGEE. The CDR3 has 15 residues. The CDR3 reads CASSPSGGHYNEQFF. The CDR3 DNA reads TGTGCCAGCAGCCCTAGCGGGGGTCACTACAATGAGCAGTTCTTC.

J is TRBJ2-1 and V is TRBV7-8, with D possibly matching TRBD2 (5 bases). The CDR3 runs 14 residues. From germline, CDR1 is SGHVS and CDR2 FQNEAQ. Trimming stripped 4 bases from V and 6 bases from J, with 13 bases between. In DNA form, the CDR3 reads TGTGCCAGCAGCTCCGCGGGTCTAGGCAATGAGCAGTTCTTC. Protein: CASSSAGLGNEQFF. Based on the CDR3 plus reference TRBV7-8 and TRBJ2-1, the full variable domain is GAGVSQSPRYKVAKRGQDVALRCDPISGHVSLFWYQQALGQGPEFLTYFQNEAQLDKSGLPSDRFFAERPEGSVSTLKIQRTQQEDSAVYLCASSSAGLGNEQFFGPGTRLTVL.

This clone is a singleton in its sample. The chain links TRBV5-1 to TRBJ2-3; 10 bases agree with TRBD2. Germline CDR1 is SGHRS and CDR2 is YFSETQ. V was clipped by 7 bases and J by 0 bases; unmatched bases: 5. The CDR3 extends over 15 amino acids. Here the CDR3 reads CASGGLADSTDTQYF. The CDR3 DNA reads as TGCGCCAGCGGCGGACTAGCGGATAGCACAGATACGCAGTATTTT.

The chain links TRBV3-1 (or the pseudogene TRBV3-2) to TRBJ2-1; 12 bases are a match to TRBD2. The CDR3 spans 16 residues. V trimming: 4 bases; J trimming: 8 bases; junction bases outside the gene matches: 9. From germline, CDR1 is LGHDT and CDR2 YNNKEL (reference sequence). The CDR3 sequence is CASSRNPSGRGYEQFF. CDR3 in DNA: TGTGCCAGCAGCCGGAACCCTAGCGGGAGGGGGTATGAGCAGTTCTTC.

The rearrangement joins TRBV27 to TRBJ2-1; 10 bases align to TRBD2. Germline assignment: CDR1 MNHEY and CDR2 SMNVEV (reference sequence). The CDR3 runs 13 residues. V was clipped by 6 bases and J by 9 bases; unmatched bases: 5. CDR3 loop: CASRPSGSGEQFF. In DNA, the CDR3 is TGTGCCAGCAGGCCTAGCGGGAGCGGTGAGCAGTTCTTC.